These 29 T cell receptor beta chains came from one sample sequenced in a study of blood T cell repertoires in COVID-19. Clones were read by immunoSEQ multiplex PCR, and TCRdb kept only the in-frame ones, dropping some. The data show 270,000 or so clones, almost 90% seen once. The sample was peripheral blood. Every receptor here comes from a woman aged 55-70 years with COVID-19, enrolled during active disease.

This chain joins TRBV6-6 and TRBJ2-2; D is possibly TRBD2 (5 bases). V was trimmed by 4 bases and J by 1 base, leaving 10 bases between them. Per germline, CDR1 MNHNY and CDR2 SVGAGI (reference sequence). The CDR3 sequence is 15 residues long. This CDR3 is CASSFRGRNTGELFF. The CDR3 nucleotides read TGTGCCAGCAGTTTTAGAGGGAGGAACACCGGGGAGCTGTTTTTT.

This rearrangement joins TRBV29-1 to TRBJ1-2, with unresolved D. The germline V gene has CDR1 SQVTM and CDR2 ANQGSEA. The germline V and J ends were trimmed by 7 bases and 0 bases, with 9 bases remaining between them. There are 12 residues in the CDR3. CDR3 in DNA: TGCAGCGACCAGGAGGCTAACTATGGCTACACCTTC. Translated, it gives CSDQEANYGYTF. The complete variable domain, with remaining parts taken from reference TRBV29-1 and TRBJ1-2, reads SAVISQKPSRDICQRGTSLTIQCQVDSQVTMMFWYRQQPGQSLTLIATANQGSEATYESGFVIDKFPISRPNLTFSTLTVSNMSPEDSSIYLCSDQEANYGYTFGSGTRLTVV.

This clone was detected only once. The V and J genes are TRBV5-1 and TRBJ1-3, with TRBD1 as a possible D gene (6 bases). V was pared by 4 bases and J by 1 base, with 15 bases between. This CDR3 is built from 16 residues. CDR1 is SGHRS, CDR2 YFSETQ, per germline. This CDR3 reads CASSPTSGVSGNTIYF. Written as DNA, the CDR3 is TGCGCCAGCAGCCCAACCTCAGGGGTTTCTGGAAACACCATATATTTT. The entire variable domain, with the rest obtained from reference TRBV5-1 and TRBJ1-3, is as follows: KAGVTQTPRYLIKTRGQQVTLSCSPISGHRSVSWYQQTPGQGLQFLFEYFSETQRNKGNFPGRFSGRQFSNSRSEMNVSTLELGDSALYLCASSPTSGVSGNTIYFGEGSWLTVV.

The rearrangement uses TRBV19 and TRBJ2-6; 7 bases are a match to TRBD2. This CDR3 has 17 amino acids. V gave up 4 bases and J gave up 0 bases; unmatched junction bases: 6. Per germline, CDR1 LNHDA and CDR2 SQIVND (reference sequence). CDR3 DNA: TGTGCCAGTAGTAGCCGGGGGAGGGGCTCTGGGGCCAACGTCCTGACTTTC. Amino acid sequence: CASSSRGRGSGANVLTF.

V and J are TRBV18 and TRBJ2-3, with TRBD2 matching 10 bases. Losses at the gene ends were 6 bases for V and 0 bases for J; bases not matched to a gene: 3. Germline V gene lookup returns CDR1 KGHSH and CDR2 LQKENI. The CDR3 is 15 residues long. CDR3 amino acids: CASSQAGGSTDTQYF. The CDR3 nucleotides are TGTGCCAGCTCTCAAGCGGGGGGGAGCACAGATACGCAGTATTTT.

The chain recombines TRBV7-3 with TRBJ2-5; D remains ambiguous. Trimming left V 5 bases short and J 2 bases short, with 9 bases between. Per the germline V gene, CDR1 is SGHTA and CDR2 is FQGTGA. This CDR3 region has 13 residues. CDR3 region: CASSQTLQETQYF. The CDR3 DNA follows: TGTGCCAGCAGCCAAACGCTACAAGAGACCCAGTACTTC.

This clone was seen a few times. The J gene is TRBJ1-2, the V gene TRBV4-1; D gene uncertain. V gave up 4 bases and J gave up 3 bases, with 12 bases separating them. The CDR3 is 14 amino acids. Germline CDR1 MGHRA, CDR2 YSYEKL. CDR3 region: CASSLAEGDYGYTF. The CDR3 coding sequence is TGCGCCAGCAGCCTAGCAGAGGGCGACTATGGCTACACCTTC.

Written as DNA, the CDR3 is TGTGCCAGCAGCTTAGGGTTTTCGGGTCTAGCCGGCGCAGATACGCAGTATTTT. Protein sequence: CASSLGFSGLAGADTQYF. V usage is TRBV7-6 and J usage is TRBJ2-3; a weak D match, TRBD2 (5 bases). Germline V lookup: CDR1 SGHVS, CDR2 FNYEAQ. V lost 1 base, J lost 4 bases, and 21 bases lay in between. The CDR3 consists of 18 residues.

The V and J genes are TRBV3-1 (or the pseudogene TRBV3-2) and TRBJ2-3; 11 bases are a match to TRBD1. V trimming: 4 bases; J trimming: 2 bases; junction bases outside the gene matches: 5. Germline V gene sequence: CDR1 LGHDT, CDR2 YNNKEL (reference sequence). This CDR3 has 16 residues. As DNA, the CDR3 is TGTGCCAGCAGCCTCCGGGACAGGGGGAACACAGATACGCAGTATTTT. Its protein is CASSLRDRGNTDTQYF.

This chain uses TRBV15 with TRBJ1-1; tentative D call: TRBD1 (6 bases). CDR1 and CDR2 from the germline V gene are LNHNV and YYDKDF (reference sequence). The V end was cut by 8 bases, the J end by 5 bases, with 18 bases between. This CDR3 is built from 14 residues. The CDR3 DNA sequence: TGTGCCACCGGACGGGGGGCTGGGGATACTGAAGCTTTCTTT. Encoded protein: CATGRGAGDTEAFF.

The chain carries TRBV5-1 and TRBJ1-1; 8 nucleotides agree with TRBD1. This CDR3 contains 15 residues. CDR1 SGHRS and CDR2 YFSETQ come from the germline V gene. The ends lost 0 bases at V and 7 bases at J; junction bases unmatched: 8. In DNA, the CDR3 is TGCGCCAGCAGCTTGGGCGCAGGGGGCATAGGTGAAGCTTTCTTT. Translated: CASSLGAGGIGEAFF.

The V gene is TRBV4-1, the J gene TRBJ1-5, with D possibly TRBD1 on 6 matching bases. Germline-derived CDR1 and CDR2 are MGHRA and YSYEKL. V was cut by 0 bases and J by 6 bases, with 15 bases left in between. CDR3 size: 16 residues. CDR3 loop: CASSQDGRTVAQPQHF. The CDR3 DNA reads TGCGCCAGCAGCCAAGATGGTAGGACAGTCGCTCAGCCCCAGCATTTT.

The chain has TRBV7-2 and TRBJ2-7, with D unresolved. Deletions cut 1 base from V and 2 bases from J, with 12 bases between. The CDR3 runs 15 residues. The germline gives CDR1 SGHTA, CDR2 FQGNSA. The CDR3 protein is CASSLGGTSTYEQYF. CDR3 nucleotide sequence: TGTGCCAGCAGCTTAGGCGGCACCTCCACCTACGAGCAGTACTTC. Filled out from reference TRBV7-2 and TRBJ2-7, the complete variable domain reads GAGVSQSPSNKVTEKGKDVELRCDPISGHTALYWYRQSLGQGLEFLIYFQGNSAPDKSGLPSDRFSAERTGGSVSTLTIQRTQQEDSAVYLCASSLGGTSTYEQYFGPGTRLTVT.

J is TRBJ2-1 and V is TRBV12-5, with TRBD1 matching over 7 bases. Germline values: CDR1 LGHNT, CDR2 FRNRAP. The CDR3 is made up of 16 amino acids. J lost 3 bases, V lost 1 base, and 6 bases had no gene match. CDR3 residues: CASGLGMGQYYNEQFF. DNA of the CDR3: TGTGCTAGTGGTTTGGGTATGGGACAGTACTACAATGAGCAGTTCTTC.

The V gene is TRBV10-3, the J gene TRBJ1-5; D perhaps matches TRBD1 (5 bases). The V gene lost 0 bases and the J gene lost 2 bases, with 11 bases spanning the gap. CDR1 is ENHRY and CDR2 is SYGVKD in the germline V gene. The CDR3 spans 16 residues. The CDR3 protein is CAISESGRVGNQPQHF. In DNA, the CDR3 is TGTGCCATCAGTGAGTCCGGCAGGGTGGGCAATCAGCCCCAGCATTTT.

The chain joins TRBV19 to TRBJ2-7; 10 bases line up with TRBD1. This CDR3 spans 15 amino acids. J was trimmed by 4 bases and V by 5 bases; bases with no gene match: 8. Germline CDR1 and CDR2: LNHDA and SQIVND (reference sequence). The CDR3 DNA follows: TGTGCCAGTAGTGGGCCTAGGACAGGGGGATACGAGCAGTACTTC. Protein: CASSGPRTGGYEQYF.

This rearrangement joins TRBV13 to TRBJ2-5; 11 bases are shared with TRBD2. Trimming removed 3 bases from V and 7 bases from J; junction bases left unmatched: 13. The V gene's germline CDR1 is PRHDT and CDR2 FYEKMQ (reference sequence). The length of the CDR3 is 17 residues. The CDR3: CASSFLTSGDPGGTQYF. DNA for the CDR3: TGTGCCAGCAGCTTCTTGACTAGCGGGGACCCAGGGGGGACCCAGTACTTC.

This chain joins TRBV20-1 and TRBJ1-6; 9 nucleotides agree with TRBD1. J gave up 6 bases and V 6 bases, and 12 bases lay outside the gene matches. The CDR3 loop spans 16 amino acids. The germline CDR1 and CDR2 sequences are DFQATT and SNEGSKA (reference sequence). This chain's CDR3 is CSASGLGQGFNSPLHF. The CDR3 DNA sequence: TGCAGTGCCAGTGGACTCGGACAGGGGTTTAATTCACCCCTCCACTTT.

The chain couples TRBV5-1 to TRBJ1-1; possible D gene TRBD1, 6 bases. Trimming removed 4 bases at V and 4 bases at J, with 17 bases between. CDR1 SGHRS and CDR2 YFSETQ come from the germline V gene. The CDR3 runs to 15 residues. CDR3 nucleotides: TGCGCCAGCAGCCCCCTATCGCGACAGGCCACTGAAGCTTTCTTT. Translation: CASSPLSRQATEAFF.

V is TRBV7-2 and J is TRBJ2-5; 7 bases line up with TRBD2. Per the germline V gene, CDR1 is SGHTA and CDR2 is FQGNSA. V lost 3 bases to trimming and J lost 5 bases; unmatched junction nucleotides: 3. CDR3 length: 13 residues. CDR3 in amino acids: CASSFVGGETQYF. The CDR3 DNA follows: TGTGCCAGCAGCTTTGTGGGAGGGGAGACCCAGTACTTC. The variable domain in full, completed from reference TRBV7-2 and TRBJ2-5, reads GAGVSQSPSNKVTEKGKDVELRCDPISGHTALYWYRQSLGQGLEFLIYFQGNSAPDKSGLPSDRFSAERTGGSVSTLTIQRTQQEDSAVYLCASSFVGGETQYFGPGTRLLVL.

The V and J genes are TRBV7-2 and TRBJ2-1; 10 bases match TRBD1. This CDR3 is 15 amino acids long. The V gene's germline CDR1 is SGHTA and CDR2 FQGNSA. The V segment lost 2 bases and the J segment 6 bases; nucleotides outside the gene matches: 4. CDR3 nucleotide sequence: TGTGCCAGCAGCTTACTGAGGACAGGGGGCAATGAGCAGTTCTTC. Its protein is CASSLLRTGGNEQFF.

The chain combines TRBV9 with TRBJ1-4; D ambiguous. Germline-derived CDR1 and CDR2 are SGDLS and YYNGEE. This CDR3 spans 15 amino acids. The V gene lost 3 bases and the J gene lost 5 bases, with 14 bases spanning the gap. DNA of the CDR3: TGTGCCAGCAGCGGGGGAGGCCCTTTCAATGAAAAACTGTTTTTT. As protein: CASSGGGPFNEKLFF.

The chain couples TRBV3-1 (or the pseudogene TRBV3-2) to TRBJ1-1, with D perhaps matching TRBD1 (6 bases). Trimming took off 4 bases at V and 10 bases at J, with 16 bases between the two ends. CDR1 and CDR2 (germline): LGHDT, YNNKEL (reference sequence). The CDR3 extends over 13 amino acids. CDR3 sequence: CASSLTRGIGAFF. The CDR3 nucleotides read TGTGCCAGCAGCCTTACCAGGGGCATCGGAGCTTTCTTT.

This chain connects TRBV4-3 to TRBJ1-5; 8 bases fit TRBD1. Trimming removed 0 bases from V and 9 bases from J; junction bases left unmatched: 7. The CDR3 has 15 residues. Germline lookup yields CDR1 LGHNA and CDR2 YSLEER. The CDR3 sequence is CASSQEPGQAMPQHF. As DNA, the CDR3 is TGCGCCAGCAGCCAAGAACCGGGACAGGCGATGCCCCAGCATTTT.

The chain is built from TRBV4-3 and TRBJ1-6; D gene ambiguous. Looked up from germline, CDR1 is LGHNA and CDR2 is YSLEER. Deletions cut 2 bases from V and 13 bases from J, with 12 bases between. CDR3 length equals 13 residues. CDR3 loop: CASSQQAYRPLHF. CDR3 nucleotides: TGCGCCAGCAGCCAACAAGCCTACCGCCCCCTCCACTTT.

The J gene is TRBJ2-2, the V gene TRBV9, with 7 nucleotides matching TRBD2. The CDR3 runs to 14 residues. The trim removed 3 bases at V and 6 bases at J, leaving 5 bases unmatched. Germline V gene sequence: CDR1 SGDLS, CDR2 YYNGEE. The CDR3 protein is CASSATSDSGELFF. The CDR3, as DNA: TGTGCCAGCAGCGCTACTAGCGACTCCGGGGAGCTGTTTTTT. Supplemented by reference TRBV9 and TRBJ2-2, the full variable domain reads DSGVTQTPKHLITATGQRVTLRCSPRSGDLSVYWYQQSLDQGLQFLIQYYNGEERAKGNILERFSAQQFPDLHSELNLSSLELGDSALYFCASSATSDSGELFFGEGSRLTVL.

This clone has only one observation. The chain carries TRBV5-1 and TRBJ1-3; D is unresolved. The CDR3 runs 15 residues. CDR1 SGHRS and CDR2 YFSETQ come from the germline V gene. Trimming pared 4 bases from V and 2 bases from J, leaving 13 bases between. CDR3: CASSPESFPGNTIYF. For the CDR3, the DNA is TGCGCCAGCAGCCCGGAGAGCTTTCCTGGAAACACCATATATTTT.

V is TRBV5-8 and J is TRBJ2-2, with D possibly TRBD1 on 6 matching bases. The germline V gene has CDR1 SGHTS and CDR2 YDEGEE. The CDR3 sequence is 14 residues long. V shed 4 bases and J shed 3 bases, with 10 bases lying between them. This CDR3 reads CASSNRVDTGELFF. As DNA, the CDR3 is TGTGCCAGCAGCAACAGGGTTGACACCGGGGAGCTGTTTTTT. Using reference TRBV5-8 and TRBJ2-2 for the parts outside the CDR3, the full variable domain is EAGVTQSPTHLIKTRGQQATLRCSPISGHTSVYWYQQALGLGLQFLLWYDEGEERNRGNFPPRFSGRQFPNYSSELNVNALELEDSALYLCASSNRVDTGELFFGEGSRLTVL.

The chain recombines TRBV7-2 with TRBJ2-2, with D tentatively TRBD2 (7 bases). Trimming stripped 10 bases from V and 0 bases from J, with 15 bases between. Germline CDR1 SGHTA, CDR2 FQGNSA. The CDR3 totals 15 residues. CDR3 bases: TGTGCCACCCTAAGGGGGGGGGCGAACACCGGGGAGCTGTTTTTT. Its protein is CATLRGGANTGELFF.